The T cell receptor (beta chain) under discussion was sequenced for a study of T cell responses to AZD1222 COVID-19 vaccine. Study observations and caveats: Repertoire collection took place solely once the T cell response had peaked. Seropositive at baseline were only a handful of AZD1222 recipients.

For this clone: As yet, its antigen is unknown.

The repertoire was sequenced with immunoSEQ multiplex PCR; TCRdb's copy has only in-frame clones and lacks some. The sample carries more than 140,000 clones, approximately 88% recorded once. Germline V CDR1 and CDR2: SGHTA, FQGNSA. After removal of 1 base from V and 5 bases from J, the junction contained 7 bases not matched to a gene. The CDR3 loop spans 16 amino acids. The chain carries TRBV7-2 and TRBJ2-3; TRBD2 agrees at 9 bases. This sample comprised peripheral blood, obtained on day 0 of MenACWY control vaccination. The source is an adult in good health. DNA of the CDR3: TGTGCCAGCAGCTTAGGGCTAGCGGGGTTGGGAGATACGCAGTATTTT. Translated, it gives CASSLGLAGLGDTQYF.